The T cell receptor (beta chain) described here comes from a study of blood T cell repertoires in COVID-19. Study-wide context: Samples representing acute and convalescent COVID-19 were sourced from the United States, Italy and Spain. PBMCs, B-cell-depleted T cells, or T cells were the source of the cDNA or gDNA that made up the material.

Clones were sequenced by immunoSEQ multiplex PCR, and TCRdb holds only the in-frame ones, with some missing. The sample includes roughly 41,000 clones, approximately 90% of them seen just once. The V gene's germline CDR1 is MNHEY and CDR2 SMNVEV (reference sequence). J lost 8 bases, V lost 0 bases, and 14 bases had no gene match. The CDR3 length is 20 residues. The chain carries TRBV27 and TRBJ2-1, with TRBD2 matching 15 bases. The sequenced sample was peripheral blood. The origin of this receptor is a human donor in a cohort sampled during active COVID-19. CDR3 nucleotides: TGTGCCAGCAGTTTATCCCTAACTGGACTAGCGGGAGGGCCTGCCTATGAGCAGTTCTTC. As protein: CASSLSLTGLAGGPAYEQFF.